This is a list of T cell receptor beta chains from one sample in a study of cytomegalovirus exposure and HLA in healthy donors. Assay: immunoSEQ multiplex PCR; the TCRdb copy retains only in-frame clones and omits some. This table has approximately 120,000 clones, around 77% appearing once. The sequenced sample consisted of PBMCs. These receptor sequences come from a woman aged 40 to 55 in good health and CMV-seropositive. The CDR3 runs from the conserved cysteine through the conserved F or W. The D gene is left open where the match is weak. Where a row states a size, it is once, few, many or the class of an expanded clone; other rows omit it.

clone size	V gene	J gene	CDR3 length	D gene	CDR3 DNA	CDR3 protein
-	TRBV19	TRBJ2-1	14	TRBD2	TGTGCCAGTAGTATTGGGCGGGAGGGGAATGAGCAGTTCTTC	CASSIGREGNEQFF
-	TRBV5-4	TRBJ1-1	13	-	TGTGCCAGCAGCTTACCTCCGGGGGGGCCGGCTTTCTTT	CASSLPPGGPAFF
-	TRBV7-3	TRBJ2-2	15	-	TGTGCCAGCAGCTTTGACGGGGGGCGGTCAGGGGAGCTGTTTTTT	CASSFDGGRSGELFF
once	TRBV5-1	TRBJ1-1	17	-	TGCGCCAGCAGCTTGGTACAACAGGGTACTCTGAGCACTGAAGCTTTCTTT	CASSLVQQGTLSTEAFF
-	TRBV10-3	TRBJ1-2	13	-	TGTGCCATCAGTGAGGACAGGTCTGGTGGCTACACCTTC	CAISEDRSGGYTF
-	TRBV7-7	TRBJ2-7	16	TRBD2	TGTGCTAGCAGCCCCCAGGAACTAGCGGCGCCCTACGAGCAGTACTTC	CASSPQELAAPYEQYF
-	TRBV27	TRBJ1-2	15	TRBD1	TGTGCCAGCAGCGCCTTAACAGGGGGTACCTATGGCTACACCTTC	CASSALTGGTYGYTF
-	TRBV28	TRBJ2-1	16	TRBD2	TGTGCCAGCACCGCGACTAGCGGCAGCTCCTACAATGAGCAGTTCTTC	CASTATSGSSYNEQFF
-	TRBV18	TRBJ2-1	13	-	TGTGCCAGCTCACAGAGCGTCAACAATGAGCAGTTCTTC	CASSQSVNNEQFF
-	TRBV6-1	TRBJ2-1	17	TRBD2	TGTGCCAGCAGTGACAGAGCGGGAGATAGCTACTACAATGAGCAGTTCTTC	CASSDRAGDSYYNEQFF
-	TRBV4-1	TRBJ2-1	18	TRBD2	TGCGCCAGCAGCCCAACTTCTAGGACTAGCGGGAATTACAATGAGCAGTTCTTC	CASSPTSRTSGNYNEQFF
-	TRBV5-1	TRBJ2-7	15	TRBD2	TGCGCCAGCAGCCCTCGGACTAGCTGGACCTACGAGCAGTACTTC	CASSPRTSWTYEQYF
-	TRBV19	TRBJ2-3	15	-	TGTGCCAGTAGTCCCCAGGGGGGACTCCTGTCGGCGCAGTATTTT	CASSPQGGLLSAQYF
-	TRBV18	TRBJ2-7	14	TRBD2	TGTGCCAGCTCCCGGACTAGCTACTCCTACGAGCAGTACTTC	CASSRTSYSYEQYF
-	TRBV5-1	TRBJ1-1	14	TRBD1	TGCGCCAGCAGGCAGGGGGCATCTAACACTGAAGCTTTCTTT	CASRQGASNTEAFF
-	TRBV10-1	TRBJ2-2	16	TRBD1	TGCGCCAGCAGCGAATCGGGACAGGCCAACACCGGGGAGCTGTTTTTT	CASSESGQANTGELFF
-	TRBV7-8	TRBJ2-3	17	TRBD2	TGTGCCAGCAGCAGCGGGACCTCCCCGACGCGGACAGATACGCAGTATTTT	CASSSGTSPTRTDTQYF
once	TRBV9	TRBJ2-1	17	TRBD2	TGTGCCAGCAGCTACGGGATGGCTAGCGGCTCCTACAATGAGCAGTTCTTC	CASSYGMASGSYNEQFF
-	TRBV7-9	TRBJ1-1	12	TRBD1	TGTGCCAGCAGCCTGGACAGGGTCGAGGCTTTCTTT	CASSLDRVEAFF
-	TRBV6-4	TRBJ2-2	14	TRBD1	TGTGCCAGCAGGAGGACAGGGGGTACCGGGGAGCTGTTTTTT	CASRRTGGTGELFF
-	TRBV6-5	TRBJ2-3	15	TRBD2	TGTGCCAGCAGTGCCTTAGCGGGAGTCGGAGATACGCAGTATTTT	CASSALAGVGDTQYF
-	TRBV7-3	TRBJ2-1	15	TRBD2	TGTGCCAGCAGCGAGGGACTAGGGGTACGGGATGAGCAGTTCTTC	CASSEGLGVRDEQFF
-	TRBV5-1	TRBJ2-7	18	-	TGCGCCAGCAGCTTGTGGTGGGCAGGGGAACTTATCCCTACCGAGCAGTACTTC	CASSLWWAGELIPTEQYF
-	TRBV11-2	TRBJ1-2	14	TRBD1	TGTGCCAGCAGCCCCCGGACAGGGGGTGAGGGCTACACCTTC	CASSPRTGGEGYTF
-	TRBV27	TRBJ1-6	14	TRBD1	TGTGCCACCAACAACAGGGGAAATAATTCACCCCTCCACTTT	CATNNRGNNSPLHF
-	TRBV28	TRBJ1-6	14	TRBD1	TGTGCCAGCAGCCAGATGGACAGGACCTCACCCCTCCACTTT	CASSQMDRTSPLHF
-	TRBV11-2	TRBJ2-7	12	-	TGTGCCAGCAACCAGGGGTGGAGGGAGCAGTACTTC	CASNQGWREQYF
-	TRBV6-6	TRBJ2-2	16	TRBD1	TGTGCCAGCAGTTACTCGGGACAGCCGAACACCGGGGAGCTGTTTTTT	CASSYSGQPNTGELFF
-	TRBV28	TRBJ2-3	14	TRBD2	TGTGCCAGCAGTACGACTAGCGGCACAGATACGCAGTATTTT	CASSTTSGTDTQYF
few	TRBV6-1	TRBJ2-1	14	TRBD2	TGTGCCAGCAGTGAACTAGCGGCTAACAATGAGCAGTTCTTC	CASSELAANNEQFF